Presented here are 25 T cell receptor beta chains from one specimen sequenced in a study of blood T cell repertoires in COVID-19. Data came from immunoSEQ multiplex PCR; TCRdb stores just in-frame clones and leaves some out. The table includes approximately 200,000 clones, 75% to 90% detected once. Sequenced: PBMCs or T cells enriched from blood (not recorded which). The receptors shown here come from a woman aged 18-29 years in a cohort exposed to, infected with or recovered from COVID-19 (not recorded which).

The gene calls are TRBV3-1 (or the pseudogene TRBV3-2) and TRBJ1-1, with TRBD1 as a possible D gene (6 bases). Germline lookup yields CDR1 LGHDT and CDR2 YNNKEL (reference sequence). With 4 bases removed from V and 6 bases from J, the gap between germline ends came to 18 bases. The CDR3 consists of 15 residues. The CDR3 region has the DNA TGTGCCAGCAGCCCGACTACACAGGGTCGGTCTGAAGCTTTCTTT. This encodes CASSPTTQGRSEAFF.

CDR3 protein: CASSVDSGLNQPQHF. Here the CDR3 DNA reads TGTGCCAGCAGCGTCGACTCAGGACTCAATCAGCCCCAGCATTTT. This chain joins TRBV9 and TRBJ1-5; D call uncertain. V lost 2 bases and J 3 bases, leaving 12 bases between the germline ends. Per germline, CDR1 SGDLS and CDR2 YYNGEE. The CDR3 covers 15 residues.

Only one count was recorded for this clone. The V call is TRBV19, the J call TRBJ1-2; no firm D call. In germline, CDR1 is LNHDA, CDR2 SQIVND (reference sequence). With 6 bases removed from V and 7 bases from J, the gap between germline ends came to 24 bases. The CDR3 covers 16 residues. CDR3: CASRLSPWSGGSGYTF. The CDR3 DNA sequence: TGTGCCAGTAGACTAAGTCCTTGGTCCGGCGGGTCTGGCTACACCTTC.

This chain joins TRBV20-1 and TRBJ2-1; 11 bases align to TRBD1. From germline, CDR1 is DFQATT and CDR2 SNEGSKA (reference sequence). This CDR3 is 15 amino acids long. V shed 3 bases and J 6 bases; nucleotides not matched to a gene: 7. DNA of the CDR3: TGCAGTGCTAGTAAGTGGACAGGGGGCTCCAATGAGCAGTTCTTC. Its translation: CSASKWTGGSNEQFF.

This chain connects TRBV18 to TRBJ1-2, with 8 bases aligning to TRBD1. The CDR3 contains 14 residues. The V and J ends lost 2 bases and 6 bases, in that order; junction bases with no gene match: 5. Per the germline V gene, CDR1 is KGHSH and CDR2 is LQKENI. The CDR3 bases are TGTGCCAGCTCACCAACCACGACAGGGGATGGCTACACCTTC. Its translation: CASSPTTTGDGYTF.

The CDR3 reads CASSQLPGGSSNYGYTF. Written as DNA, the CDR3 is TGTGCCAGCAGCCAACTTCCAGGGGGCTCGAGTAACTATGGCTACACCTTC. V usage is TRBV27 and J usage is TRBJ1-2, with TRBD1 matching over 8 bases. The CDR3 has 17 amino acids. Germline lookup yields CDR1 MNHEY and CDR2 SMNVEV (reference sequence). With V trimmed by 6 bases and J by 1 base, 13 bases remained unmatched.

J is TRBJ1-5 and V is TRBV10-1, with unresolved D. Germline V gives CDR1 WNHNN, CDR2 SYGVQD (reference sequence). The CDR3 length is 13 residues. V dropped 0 bases and J dropped 4 bases, with 4 bases sitting between them. CDR3 in amino acids: CASSESSNQPQHF. CDR3 coding DNA: TGCGCCAGCAGTGAGTCTAGTAATCAGCCCCAGCATTTT.

This clone was observed a single time. This chain links TRBV9 with TRBJ1-2; 7 nucleotides agree with TRBD1. The CDR3 covers 12 residues. With V trimmed by 0 bases and J by 12 bases, 5 bases remained unmatched. Germline-derived CDR1 and CDR2 are SGDLS and YYNGEE. The DNA for the CDR3 is TGTGCCAGCAGCGTAGATGACAGGGCTCACACCTTC. This translates into CASSVDDRAHTF.

The rearrangement joins TRBV7-2 to TRBJ2-3; 16 bases fit TRBD2. CDR1 SGHTA and CDR2 FQGNSA come from the germline V gene. The V and J ends lost 5 bases and 5 bases, in that order; junction bases with no gene match: 4. The CDR3 is made up of 16 amino acids. This CDR3 is CASSPGLAGGQDTQYF. In nucleotides, the CDR3 is TGTGCCAGCAGCCCGGGACTAGCGGGGGGGCAAGATACGCAGTATTTT.

The chain carries TRBV28 and TRBJ1-4, with TRBD1 matching over 7 bases. This CDR3 contains 13 residues. Looked up from germline, CDR1 is MDHEN and CDR2 is SYDVKM. With V trimmed by 11 bases and J by 4 bases, 7 bases remained unmatched. The CDR3: CACQGTVNEKLFF. CDR3 DNA sequence: TGTGCCTGCCAAGGGACAGTTAATGAAAAACTGTTTTTT. Based on the CDR3 plus reference TRBV28 and TRBJ1-4, the full variable domain is DVKVTQSSRYLVKRTGEKVFLECVQDMDHENMFWYRQDPGLGLRLIYFSYDVKMKEKGDIPEGYSVSREKKERFSLILESASTNQTSMYLCACQGTVNEKLFFGSGTQLSVL.

The J gene is TRBJ2-7, the V gene TRBV6-2 or TRBV6-3, with D possibly being TRBD1 (5 bases). The CDR3 runs 11 residues. CDR1 MNHEY and CDR2 SVGEGT come from the germline V gene. V was shortened by 5 bases and J by 3 bases, with 5 bases between the two germline ends. The CDR3 bases are TGTGCCAGCAGTGACAGCTACGAGCAGTACTTC. Translation gives CASSDSYEQYF.

The chain carries TRBV3-1 (or the pseudogene TRBV3-2) and TRBJ1-1, with D possibly TRBD1 on 6 matching bases. The V gene's germline CDR1 is LGHDT and CDR2 YNNKEL (reference sequence). V was shortened by 1 base and J by 5 bases, with 11 bases between the two germline ends. This CDR3 is 14 amino acids long. This CDR3 is CASSQGSTGTEAFF. The CDR3 DNA reads TGTGCCAGCAGCCAAGGTTCCACAGGGACTGAAGCTTTCTTT.

The J gene is TRBJ2-1, the V gene TRBV19, with 7 bases identical to TRBD2. V trimming: 7 bases; J trimming: 9 bases; junction bases outside the gene matches: 18. CDR3 length: 16 residues. The germline gives CDR1 LNHDA, CDR2 SQIVND (reference sequence). The CDR3 DNA reads TGTGCCAGTACCCGCGGGGGATCCGACGGTGCGCGTGAGCAGTTCTTC. This translates into CASTRGGSDGAREQFF.

The chain's CDR3 is CASSPGDRKNGYTF. As DNA, the CDR3 is TGTGCCAGCTCACCTGGGGACAGGAAGAATGGCTACACCTTC. The rearrangement links TRBV18 to TRBJ1-2, with 8 bases aligning to TRBD1. The trim removed 3 bases at V and 6 bases at J, leaving 6 bases unmatched. Germline loops: CDR1 KGHSH, CDR2 LQKENI. The CDR3 loop spans 14 amino acids.

V gene TRBV23-1 combines with J gene TRBJ2-3; 9 bases match TRBD2. TRBV23-1 is an open reading frame, and its role is uncertain. V was clipped by 3 bases and J by 6 bases; unmatched bases: 7. The CDR3 has 15 residues. As DNA, the CDR3 is TGCGCCAGCAGTCAGCTAGCGGGGACTGCGGATACGCAGTATTTT. This gives the protein CASSQLAGTADTQYF.

This chain joins TRBV28 and TRBJ2-7; D is unclear. The CDR3 runs to 14 residues. Germline CDR1 is MDHEN and CDR2 is SYDVKM. Trimming shortened V by 2 bases and J by 0 bases, and 8 bases separated the two germline ends. The CDR3 region is CASSLGRFSYEQYF. The CDR3 DNA sequence: TGTGCCAGCAGTTTAGGCAGGTTCTCCTACGAGCAGTACTTC.

This chain joins TRBV24-1 and TRBJ2-5, with D possibly TRBD1 on 7 matching bases. In germline, CDR1 is KGHDR, CDR2 SFDVKD. CDR3 size: 15 residues. The V end was cut by 5 bases, the J end by 4 bases, with 16 bases between. CDR3 nucleotides: TGTGCCACCAGTGCCCCAGGGGGGACGGTAGAGACCCAGTACTTC. This translates into CATSAPGGTVETQYF.

The chain couples TRBV4-1 to TRBJ1-5, with TRBD1 matching over 7 bases. The V segment lost 1 base and the J segment 5 bases; nucleotides outside the gene matches: 11. The CDR3 has 17 residues. The germline V gene encodes CDR1 MGHRA and CDR2 YSYEKL. The CDR3 region is CASSQGATGIADQPQHF. The CDR3 nucleotides are TGCGCCAGCAGCCAAGGCGCGACAGGGATAGCGGATCAGCCCCAGCATTTT.

The chain joins TRBV19 to TRBJ1-4; maybe TRBD1 (5 bases). The CDR3 is 16 residues long. Germline lookup yields CDR1 LNHDA and CDR2 SQIVND (reference sequence). V dropped 5 bases and J dropped 0 bases, with 13 bases sitting between them. The CDR3 nucleotides are TGTGCCAGTAGTTATGCAGGGCGCACAACTAATGAAAAACTGTTTTTT. Its protein product is CASSYAGRTTNEKLFF. The full variable domain, its missing parts supplied by reference TRBV19 and TRBJ1-4, is DGGITQSPKYLFRKEGQNVTLSCEQNLNHDAMYWYRQDPGQGLRLIYYSQIVNDFQKGDIAEGYSVSREKKESFPLTVTSAQKNPTAFYLCASSYAGRTTNEKLFFGSGTQLSVL.

The chain carries TRBV19 and TRBJ2-1, with 16 bases lining up with TRBD2. J was trimmed by 7 bases and V by 6 bases; bases with no gene match: 6. Germline V CDR1 and CDR2: LNHDA, SQIVND (reference sequence). The CDR3 sequence is 16 residues long. The CDR3 DNA follows: TGTGCCAGTAGACCACCGGGACTAGCGGGAGGGAATGAGCAGTTCTTC. It codes for CASRPPGLAGGNEQFF.

This rearrangement joins TRBV24-1 to TRBJ2-5; D is perhaps TRBD2 (6 bases). The CDR3 loop spans 15 amino acids. CDR1 KGHDR and CDR2 SFDVKD come from the germline V gene. Trimming cost V 1 base and J 5 bases, with 13 bases left between them. CDR3 in DNA: TGTGCCACCAGTGATTTTGAGGGAGGAGGGGAGACCCAGTACTTC. It codes for CATSDFEGGGETQYF.

The chain has TRBV9 and TRBJ2-5; 7 nucleotides line up with TRBD1. Germline CDR1 and CDR2: SGDLS and YYNGEE. The CDR3 is made up of 15 amino acids. With 4 bases clipped from V and 2 bases from J, the junction kept 8 bases outside the gene matches. For the CDR3, the DNA is TGTGCCAGCAGCTCGGGACAGACCAATCAAGAGACCCAGTACTTC. As protein: CASSSGQTNQETQYF. The complete variable domain, with remaining parts taken from reference TRBV9 and TRBJ2-5, reads DSGVTQTPKHLITATGQRVTLRCSPRSGDLSVYWYQQSLDQGLQFLIQYYNGEERAKGNILERFSAQQFPDLHSELNLSSLELGDSALYFCASSSGQTNQETQYFGPGTRLLVL.

V usage is TRBV28 and J usage is TRBJ2-3; a possible D gene is TRBD2 (6 bases). Germline CDR1 reads MDHEN; CDR2 reads SYDVKM. The CDR3 totals 15 residues. V shed 8 bases and J shed 3 bases, with 18 bases lying between them. The CDR3 region is CASVGGAARTDTQYF. CDR3 DNA: TGTGCCAGCGTAGGAGGGGCAGCGAGAACAGATACGCAGTATTTT.

The chain employs TRBV7-7 and TRBJ1-4; D perhaps matches TRBD1 (6 bases). Trimming cost V 5 bases and J 0 bases, with 19 bases left between them. Germline CDR1 SSHAT, CDR2 FNYEAQ (reference sequence). The CDR3 spans 18 residues. CDR3 sequence: CASSPGRGASATNEKLFF. Here the CDR3 DNA reads TGTGCCAGCAGCCCGGGCAGGGGCGCTTCGGCAACTAATGAAAAACTGTTTTTT.

The chain couples TRBV4-1 to TRBJ2-7; 9 bases line up with TRBD2. Germline loops: CDR1 MGHRA, CDR2 YSYEKL. The V segment lost 4 bases and the J segment 3 bases; nucleotides outside the gene matches: 4. The CDR3 is 14 residues long. The CDR3 sequence: CASSLRTSDYEQYF. CDR3 in DNA: TGCGCCAGCAGCCTCAGGACTAGCGACTACGAGCAGTACTTC.